This TCR beta chain was sequenced for a study of T cells in Graves' hyperthyroidism and ophthalmopathy. PBMCs were derived from roughly 9.6 ml fresh peripheral blood. The germline V gene has CDR1 MDHEN and CDR2 SYDVKM. The CDR3 contains 14 residues. The V and J ends lost 6 bases and 7 bases, in that order; junction bases with no gene match: 10. RNA transcripts yielded amplified TCR beta CDR3 regions. An initial round of RT-PCR targeting the TCR CDR3 relied on the HTBI primer set. In TCRdb, the multiplex PCR reads were re-called with MiXCR into one record per CDR3 protein. In the table there are hundreds of thousands of distinct CDR3 sequences, roughly 14% of which are singletons. About this clonotype itself: Its target is not known. This may arise from a read error, as a much more abundant clone is one base away.

Notes on the study in general: Most clonotypes that expanded in the thyroid above 0.001 also showed up in blood.

Sample: blood. This sequence was found in a young woman with Graves' hyperthyroidism. The chain employs TRBV28 and TRBJ2-7, with 9 bases that match TRBD2. Written as DNA, the CDR3 is TGTGCCAGCAGCAGACCTAGCGGGGCCGCGGAGCAGTACTTC. Translated: CASSRPSGAAEQYF.